This T cell receptor (beta chain) was sequenced during a study of CD8 T cells in acute hepatitis C reinfection. Broader study findings: One of thirteen outcome-independent public clonotypes used V04-02/J02-02.

The sample's time point: naive CD8 control sorted from an acute-time-point sample. Here immunoSEQ multiplex PCR was the method, and the copy in TCRdb shows in-frame clones only, minus some. The sample comprises 30,000 to 45,000 clones, 80% to 90% of which are singletons, and approximately 11% rests with the top ten. Germline CDR1 and CDR2: SGHNT and YYREEE (reference sequence). The CDR3 sequence is 11 residues long. Trimming took 4 bases from V and 3 from J, leaving 2 bases between them. In the case of this clone: The target antigen is unknown.

This chain connects TRBV5-4 to TRBJ2-1; D not certain. Sample: naive CD8+ T cells from PBMCs. This clonotype originated in a woman between 18 and 30 years old who spontaneously cleared hepatitis C infection. CDR3 amino acids: CASSHYNEQFF. The CDR3 nucleotides are TGTGCCAGCAGCCACTACAATGAGCAGTTCTTC. Complete variable domain (other parts from reference TRBV5-4 and TRBJ2-1): ETGVTQSPTHLIKTRGQQVTLRCSSQSGHNTVSWYQQALGQGPQFIFQYYREEENGRGNFPPRFSGLQFPNYSSELNVNALELDDSALYLCASSHYNEQFFGPGTRLTVL.